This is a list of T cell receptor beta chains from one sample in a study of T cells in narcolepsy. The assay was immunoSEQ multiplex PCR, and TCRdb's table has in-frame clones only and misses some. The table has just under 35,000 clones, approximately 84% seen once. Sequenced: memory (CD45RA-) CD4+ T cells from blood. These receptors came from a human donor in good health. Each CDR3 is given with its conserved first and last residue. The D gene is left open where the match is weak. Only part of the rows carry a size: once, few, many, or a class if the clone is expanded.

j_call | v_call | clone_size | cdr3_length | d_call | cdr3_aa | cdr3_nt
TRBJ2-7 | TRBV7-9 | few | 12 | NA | CASSLVGYEQYF | TGTGCCAGCAGCTTAGTGGGCTACGAGCAGTACTTC
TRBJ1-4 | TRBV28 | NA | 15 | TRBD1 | CASSPEGQRYEKLFF | TGTGCCAGCAGTCCGGAGGGACAGCGCTATGAAAAACTGTTTTTT
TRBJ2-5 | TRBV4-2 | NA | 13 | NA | CASSPRSQETQYF | TGTGCCAGCAGCCCTAGGTCCCAAGAGACCCAGTACTTC
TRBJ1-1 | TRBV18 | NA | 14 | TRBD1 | CASSPWDRSTEAFF | TGTGCCAGCTCACCCTGGGACAGATCCACTGAAGCTTTCTTT
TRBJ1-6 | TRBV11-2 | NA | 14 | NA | CASSAQNYNSPLHF | TGTGCCAGCAGCGCACAAAACTATAATTCACCCCTCCACTTT
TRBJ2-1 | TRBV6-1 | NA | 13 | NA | CASTKDLYNEQFF | TGTGCCAGCACTAAGGACCTTTACAATGAGCAGTTCTTC
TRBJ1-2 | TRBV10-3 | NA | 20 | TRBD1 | CAISESAGQGMGSFVDGYTF | TGTGCCATCAGTGAGTCCGCGGGACAGGGGATGGGGTCGTTCGTTGATGGCTACACCTTC
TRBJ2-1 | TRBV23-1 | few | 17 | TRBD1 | CASTPPRGTGPYNEQFF | TGCGCCAGCACTCCCCCTAGGGGGACAGGACCCTACAATGAGCAGTTCTTC
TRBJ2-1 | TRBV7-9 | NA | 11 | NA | CASSNYNEQFF | TGTGCCAGCAGCAACTACAATGAGCAGTTCTTC
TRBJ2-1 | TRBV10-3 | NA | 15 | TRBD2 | CAISQNAGGGDEQFF | TGTGCCATCAGTCAAAACGCGGGGGGCGGGGATGAGCAGTTCTTC
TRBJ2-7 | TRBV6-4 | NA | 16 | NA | CASSDPGERLSYEQYF | TGTGCCAGCAGTGACCCTGGGGAGCGGTTATCCTACGAGCAGTACTTC